This T cell receptor beta chain derives from a study of cytomegalovirus exposure and HLA in healthy donors. Study results and limitations: In a later analysis, first-cohort TCR clusters were found to tend to co-occur in the 100 to 150 validation repertoires.

Trimming took 5 bases from V and 6 from J, leaving 13 bases between them. The germline V gene has CDR1 SGHAT and CDR2 FQNNGV. The CDR3 is made up of 14 amino acids. Comments on this clone: Its antigen is as yet unknown.

This table comes from immunoSEQ multiplex PCR, and its TCRdb copy is limited to in-frame clones, with some not included. The sample carries roughly 120,000 clones, around nine tenths recorded once. It was the approximately 120-subject validation cohort, separate from the approximately 690-subject first cohort, to which the donors belonged. What was sequenced was PBMCs. The source of this sequence is a man aged 25-40 years in good health and CMV-seronegative. This chain joins TRBV11-2 and TRBJ2-2, with D uncertain. Written as DNA, the CDR3 is TGTGCCAGCAGCCTGAGGTCCCTCTCCGGGGAGCTGTTTTTT. Protein product: CASSLRSLSGELFF.